Listed below are T cell receptor beta chains from one sample, sequenced in a study of shared clonotypes between healthy human individuals. Profiling relied on immunoSEQ multiplex PCR, and the TCRdb table lists in-frame clones only, not all of them. The top ten hold 0.11% of the sample, which has some 630,000 clones, 95% to 96% seen once. Sequenced input: naive CD8+ T cells sorted from blood. These receptors were collected from a woman aged 25 to 45 in good health. CDR3s include the opening cysteine and the closing phenylalanine or tryptophan. The order of the fields is V gene, D gene, clone size, J gene, CDR3 length, CDR3 DNA, CDR3 protein. D genes are given only for firm matches. The size of a clone is reported for some rows only, either as once, few or many, or as a class for expanded clones.

>TRBV6-1|NA|NA|TRBJ1-2|14
TGTGCCAGCAGTGAAGTCGGCGGGAACTATGGCTACACCTTC
CASSEVGGNYGYTF
>TRBV30|NA|NA|TRBJ2-1|12
TGTGCCTGGGGGGGGCAGTACAATGAGCAGTTCTTC
CAWGGQYNEQFF
>TRBV27|NA|NA|TRBJ2-7|11
TGTGCCAGCAGTTCCGGTCACGAGCAGTACTTC
CASSSGHEQYF
>TRBV2|NA|once|TRBJ1-1|13
TGTGCCAGCAGTGGAGTGGGAGGGACTGAAGCTTTCTTT
CASSGVGGTEAFF
>TRBV19|NA|NA|TRBJ1-2|15
TGTGCCAGTAGTACCTCAGGAGAGGGGATTATTGGCTACACCTTC
CASSTSGEGIIGYTF
>TRBV7-2|TRBD2|NA|TRBJ2-7|16
TGTGCCAGCAGCTTAGGTCTAGCGGGAGAAGCCTACGAGCAGTACTTC
CASSLGLAGEAYEQYF
>TRBV4-1|NA|NA|TRBJ2-2|15
TGCGCCAGCAGCCACCGCCAGGAGCGAACCGGGGAGCTGTTTTTT
CASSHRQERTGELFF
>TRBV2|NA|NA|TRBJ1-5|14
TGTGCCAGCAGTGAATCCGGGTTGAATCAGCCCCAGCATTTT
CASSESGLNQPQHF
>TRBV27|TRBD1|NA|TRBJ2-7|15
TGTGCCAGCAGAGACTACTGGACAGGAAGGTACGAGCAGTACTTC
CASRDYWTGRYEQYF
>TRBV5-1|TRBD1|NA|TRBJ2-5|15
TGCGCCAGCAGCCCGAGACAGGGGGCCGCGGAGACCCAGTACTTC
CASSPRQGAAETQYF
>TRBV27|TRBD2|once|TRBJ2-2|16
TGTGCCAGCAGTGCGGGGGGCTGGAGGAATGCCGGGGAGCTGTTTTTT
CASSAGGWRNAGELFF
>TRBV5-6|TRBD2|NA|TRBJ2-3|16
TGTGCCAGCAGCGGAACTAGCGGGATTACCACAGATACGCAGTATTTT
CASSGTSGITTDTQYF
>TRBV14|TRBD1|NA|TRBJ2-7|15
TGTGCCAGCAGCCAAGTAGGACAGGGAGTCTACGAGCAGTACTTC
CASSQVGQGVYEQYF
>TRBV7-6|NA|NA|TRBJ1-4|15
TGTGCCAGCAGCGCAGGTCCGGGGCCTAGGGAAAAACTGTTTTTT
CASSAGPGPREKLFF
>TRBV13|NA|NA|TRBJ2-1|15
TGTGCCAGCAGCTTAAGACGGGAGTTTTACAATGAGCAGTTCTTC
CASSLRREFYNEQFF
>TRBV2|TRBD1|NA|TRBJ1-4|14
TGTGCCAGTAGGACAGGGGGCTGGGATGAAAAACTGTTTTTT
CASRTGGWDEKLFF
>TRBV5-1|NA|NA|TRBJ2-7|16
TGCGCCAGCAGCTTGGGAGTGGGCAGGGACTTATCCGAGCAGTACTTC
CASSLGVGRDLSEQYF
>TRBV27|TRBD2|NA|TRBJ2-3|15
TGTGCCAGCAGTACCGGACTAGCTCCGGCAGATACGCAGTATTTT
CASSTGLAPADTQYF
>TRBV6-5|NA|NA|TRBJ1-5|15
TGTGCCAGCAGTAATCAGGTTGGAGTCCGAGAGCCCCAGCATTTT
CASSNQVGVREPQHF
>TRBV7-2|TRBD2|NA|TRBJ2-7|19
TGTGCCAGCAGCTCGGTTCTAGCGGGTTGGTCTATGGCTGTCTACGAGCAGTACTTC
CASSSVLAGWSMAVYEQYF
>TRBV19|NA|NA|TRBJ1-1|15
TGTGCCAGTAGTGTCGATACGGGACTCGTGGCTGAAGCTTTCTTT
CASSVDTGLVAEAFF
>TRBV27|TRBD1|NA|TRBJ2-7|14
TGTGCCAGCAGTTTATCCGGGACAGGGGGCGAGCAGTACTTC
CASSLSGTGGEQYF
>TRBV5-6|NA|NA|TRBJ2-7|13
TGTGCCAGCAGCTTTGGCTTCTCCTACGAGCAGTACTTC
CASSFGFSYEQYF
>TRBV10-1|NA|NA|TRBJ2-1|13
TGCGCCAGCAGTGCCCTGACCTGGCGCGAGCAGTTCTTC
CASSALTWREQFF
>TRBV11-2|NA|NA|TRBJ2-7|13
TGTGCCAGCACTGAAGTGAACTCCTACGAGCAGTACTTC
CASTEVNSYEQYF
>TRBV2|NA|NA|TRBJ2-1|13
TGTGCCAGCAGCGCAATTAGTGTAGATGAGCAGTTCTTC
CASSAISVDEQFF
>TRBV6-1|TRBD2|NA|TRBJ2-7|16
TGTGCCAGCAGTGAAGATTCCGCGGGGGGGTACTACGAGCAGTACTTC
CASSEDSAGGYYEQYF
>TRBV29-1|NA|few|TRBJ1-2|9
TGCAGCGTTACTAGTGGCTACACCTTC
CSVTSGYTF
>TRBV27|NA|NA|TRBJ2-7|15
TGTGCCAGCAGGGTGTATCCTACCAGCTCCTACGAGCAGTACTTC
CASRVYPTSSYEQYF
>TRBV2|TRBD2|NA|TRBJ2-1|15
TGTGCCACCATAATGGGACTAGCGGGAGATATGGAGCAGTTCTTC
CATIMGLAGDMEQFF
>TRBV5-4|NA|NA|TRBJ1-5|14
TGTGCCAGCAGTCGATGGAGAAGTAATCAGCCCCAGCATTTT
CASSRWRSNQPQHF
>TRBV27|NA|NA|TRBJ2-7|14
TGCGCCAGCAGTTTAAAGGCAGTATTTTACGAGCAGTACTTC
CASSLKAVFYEQYF
>TRBV9|NA|NA|TRBJ2-3|14
TGTGCCAGCAGCAAAAGTCCGGACACAGATACGCAGTATTTT
CASSKSPDTDTQYF
>TRBV27|NA|NA|TRBJ2-7|12
TGTGCCAGCAGTTTGGTGGGAGGCGAGCAGTACTTC
CASSLVGGEQYF
>TRBV5-5|NA|NA|TRBJ2-5|16
TGTGCCAGCAGCCCGGTGGCGGGGCGCCTCTTAGAGACCCAGTACTTC
CASSPVAGRLLETQYF
>TRBV7-2|NA|once|TRBJ1-1|11
TGTGCCAGCAGCCCAGGGCCGGTAGCTTTCTTT
CASSPGPVAFF
>TRBV6-1|TRBD2|NA|TRBJ2-7|14
TGTGCCAGCAGTGAAAGCGGGAGCTCCTACGAGCAGTACTTC
CASSESGSSYEQYF
>TRBV28|NA|NA|TRBJ2-5|14
TGTGCCAGCAGTTTTGTAGCAGGCGCCGAGACCCAGTACTTC
CASSFVAGAETQYF
>TRBV19|NA|NA|TRBJ1-1|14
TGTGCCAGTACCAGAGGGGAGGGCTGGACTGAAGCTTTCTTT
CASTRGEGWTEAFF
>TRBV9|NA|few|TRBJ1-1|13
TGTGCCAGCAGCGGCCAGGGAAACACTGAAGCTTTCTTT
CASSGQGNTEAFF
>TRBV15|TRBD2|NA|TRBJ2-1|18
TGTGCCACCAGCAGAGATCGGCTAGCGGGAGGGCCTTTCGATGAGCAGTTCTTC
CATSRDRLAGGPFDEQFF
>TRBV27|NA|NA|TRBJ2-7|15
TGTGCCAGCAGTTCCACGGGGCACCCCACCTACGAGCAGTACTTC
CASSSTGHPTYEQYF
>TRBV5-5|NA|once|TRBJ2-7|17
TGTGCCAGCAGCTTAAGCAGGGGGAGGACAGGAACCTACGAGCAGTACTTC
CASSLSRGRTGTYEQYF
>TRBV28|TRBD2|NA|TRBJ2-3|16
TGTGCCAGCAGTTTACCGGGGGGAGGAGGGAGATACGCGGAGTATTTT
CASSLPGGGGRYAEYF
>TRBV9|NA|NA|TRBJ1-1|12
TGTGCCAGCAGCCCTAGGGAGACTGAAGCTTTCTTT
CASSPRETEAFF
>TRBV27|TRBD2|NA|TRBJ2-1|14
TGTGCCAGCAGTCAAGGACTAGTGTTCAATGAGCAGTTCTTC
CASSQGLVFNEQFF
>TRBV19|NA|NA|TRBJ1-2|11
TGTGCCAGTACAGACAGCTATGGCTACACCTTC
CASTDSYGYTF
>TRBV4-2|NA|once|TRBJ2-1|15
TGTGCCAGCAGCCGGAAAGAGGGGTTGAAGAATGAGCAGTTCTTC
CASSRKEGLKNEQFF
>TRBV19|NA|NA|TRBJ2-7|10
TGTGCCAGTAGTAAACACGAGCAGTACTTC
CASSKHEQYF
>TRBV27|NA|NA|TRBJ2-3|11
TGTGCCAGCAGTTCTGGAGATACGCAGTATTTT
CASSSGDTQYF
>TRBV7-8|NA|NA|TRBJ1-4|15
TGTGCCAGCAGCTTAGTAGGTCGGAGTAATGAAAAACTGTTTTTT
CASSLVGRSNEKLFF
>TRBV6-1|NA|NA|TRBJ2-5|13
TGTGCCAGCAATGGACGGAACCAAGAGACCCAGTACTTC
CASNGRNQETQYF
>TRBV15|TRBD1|NA|TRBJ2-5|14
TGTGCCACCAGCAGAGATGACAGGGTAGCGACCCAGTACTTC
CATSRDDRVATQYF
>TRBV5-1|NA|NA|TRBJ2-7|15
TGCGCCAGCAGCTTATCACTAGGGAGCTCCTACGAGCAGTACTTC
CASSLSLGSSYEQYF
>TRBV15|TRBD1|NA|TRBJ1-4|15
TGTGCCACCAGCGGAAATACAGGGGTTGGGGAAAAACTGTTTTTT
CATSGNTGVGEKLFF
>TRBV19|NA|NA|TRBJ1-1|15
TGTGCCAGCCAAGATAAGTGGGCCCTTGGGACTGAAGCTTTCTTT
CASQDKWALGTEAFF
>TRBV5-1|NA|NA|TRBJ1-4|15
TGCGCCAGCCCGTTACGGGGTAGGACTAATGAAAAACTGTTTTTT
CASPLRGRTNEKLFF
>TRBV2|TRBD1|NA|TRBJ1-1|16
TGTGCCAGCAGTGAAATCCCCCCAGGGGGGTACACTGAAGCTTTCTTT
CASSEIPPGGYTEAFF